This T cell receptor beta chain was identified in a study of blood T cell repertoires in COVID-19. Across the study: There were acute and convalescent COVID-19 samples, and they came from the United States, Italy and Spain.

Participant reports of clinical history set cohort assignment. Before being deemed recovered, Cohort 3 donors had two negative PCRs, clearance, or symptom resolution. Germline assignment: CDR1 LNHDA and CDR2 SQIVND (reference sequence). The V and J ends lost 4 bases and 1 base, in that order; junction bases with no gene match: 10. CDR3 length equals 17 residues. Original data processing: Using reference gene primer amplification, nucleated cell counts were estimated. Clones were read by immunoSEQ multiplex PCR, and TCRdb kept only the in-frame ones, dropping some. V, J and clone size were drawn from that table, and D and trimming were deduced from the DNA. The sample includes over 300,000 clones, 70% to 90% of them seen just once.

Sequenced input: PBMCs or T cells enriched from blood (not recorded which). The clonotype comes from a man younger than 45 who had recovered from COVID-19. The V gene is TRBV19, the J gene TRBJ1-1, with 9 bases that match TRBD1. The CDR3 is CASSTQNKGQGNTEAFF. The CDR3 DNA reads TGTGCCAGTAGTACGCAAAACAAGGGACAGGGGAACACTGAAGCTTTCTTT.